This entry lists 32 T cell receptor beta chains sequenced from one sample in a study of T cell clonality in common variable immunodeficiency (dated by TCRdb to the mid-2010s). Library preparation was by the immunoSEQ multiplex PCR assay. TCRdb took over this immuneACCESS table, retaining in-frame rearrangements with V and J assigned. Such tables are incomplete; in checked studies, under half of the missing clones stem from an unresolved V gene, and the remainder is unexplained. The table for this sample lists more than 55,000 clones, none of them counted only once. The top ten clones comprise about 0.85% of the sample. The sequenced sample consisted of peripheral blood mononuclear cells. All receptors derive from a person between 18 and 75 years old in good health.

This clone was counted a few times. The junction differs from germline at one of its ends, possibly a read error. The read is 3 residues too short to cover the CDR3 end, so that end is filled in from the germline J gene. Other DNA sequences of this sample code for an identical CDR3. The genes are TRBV7-9 and TRBJ1-3, with D possibly being TRBD1 (5 bases). CDR3 length equals 14 residues. The V gene's germline CDR1 is SEHNR and CDR2 FQNEAQ (reference sequence). The CDR3: CASSRDVGGNTIYF. The part of the CDR3 DNA that was read is TGTGCCAGCAGTAGGGATGTTGGGGGGAACACA.

A word on this clone: The read terminates 3 residues before the CDR3 end, so the remaining end is supplied by the germline J gene. The chain links TRBV18 to TRBJ2-7, with D perhaps matching TRBD1 (5 bases). Trimming shortened V by 0 bases and J by 5 bases, and 14 bases separated the two germline ends. The CDR3 spans 15 residues. The V gene's germline CDR1 is KGHSH and CDR2 LQKENI. The sequenced CDR3 bases are TGTGCCAGCTCACCACCGGGGCTTGCTATCAACGAG. Amino acids: CASSPPGLAINE. The CDR3 in its entirety is CASSPPGLAINEQYF.

This clone was picked up many times. The read falls 3 residues short of the CDR3 end, and the missing part is taken from the germline J gene. This rearrangement joins TRBV20-1 to TRBJ1-2, with 10 bases lining up with TRBD1. This CDR3 has 13 residues. Germline V gives CDR1 DFQATT, CDR2 SNEGSKA (reference sequence). This chain's CDR3 is CSAYPGQGTGYTF. The covered CDR3 bases are TGCAGTGCATACCCGGGACAGGGGACGGGC.

This clone was detected ten times or more. The observed sequence ends 3 residues before the CDR3 terminus, with the missing tail filled in from the germline J gene. The chain recombines TRBV11-2 with TRBJ2-5; 10 nucleotides line up with TRBD1. The junction had 5 bases not matched to a gene; V was cut back by 6 bases and J by 4 bases. The CDR3 consists of 14 residues. Germline CDR1 and CDR2: SGHAT and FQNNGV. The CDR3 loop is CASSSGTGVETQYF. The sequenced CDR3 bases are TGTGCCAGCAGTTCCGGGACAGGGGTAGAGACC.

This clone was recorded many times. One end of the junction varies from germline; a read error may be responsible. The read comes to an end 3 residues before the CDR3 does, leaving the germline J gene to fill in the end. The gene calls are TRBV4-2 and TRBJ2-3; TRBD2 agrees at 7 bases. This CDR3 contains 15 residues. Germline loops: CDR1 LGHNA, CDR2 YNFKEQ. CDR3 sequence reads: CASSQGPTSIDTQYF. Partial CDR3 DNA: TGCGCCAGCAGCCAAGGCCCGACTAGCATAGATACG.

This clone was recorded at least ten times. Read coverage stops 3 residues before the CDR3 terminus; the germline J gene supplies the remainder. The chain couples TRBV30 to TRBJ1-5; 10 positions agree with TRBD1. This CDR3 has 13 residues. Germline trimming cut 5 bases from V and 4 bases from J; bases unmatched to any gene: 2. Germline V lookup: CDR1 GTSNPN, CDR2 SVGIG (reference sequence). The DNA read from the CDR3 is TGTGCCTGGGGGACAGGGGTTAATCAGCCC. Protein product: CAWGTGVNQP. The complete CDR3 reads CAWGTGVNQPQHF.

In this sample, this clone turned up many times. The read halts 3 residues ahead of the CDR3 end, with the missing end drawn from the germline J gene. This sequence joins TRBV5-6 and TRBJ2-1; D perhaps matches TRBD1 (5 bases). This CDR3 has 13 amino acids. The germline V gene has CDR1 SGHDT and CDR2 YYEEEE. Trimming removed 4 bases from V and 8 bases from J, with 13 bases in between. CDR3 bases read: TGTGCCAGCAGCCCGTTAGGGGAAGATGAG. It encodes CASSPLGEDE. The whole CDR3 is CASSPLGEDEQFF.

This clone was detected many times. The read falls 3 residues short of the CDR3 end, and the missing part is taken from the germline J gene. The chain is built from TRBV19 and TRBJ2-3; D is undetermined. CDR1 LNHDA and CDR2 SQIVND come from the germline V gene (reference sequence). There are 12 residues in the CDR3. V lost 6 bases and J lost 2, with 6 bases in between. The covered CDR3 bases are TGTGCCAGTAGGTCCCTCACAGATACG. Translated: CASRSLTDT. The whole CDR3 protein reads CASRSLTDTQYF.

This clone was observed a few times. At one end, the junction sequence differs from germline, possibly due to a read error. The read terminates 3 residues ahead of where the CDR3 ends, so the germline J gene completes it. The same CDR3 is also encoded by other DNA sequences in this sample. V is TRBV19 and J is TRBJ1-3; a possible D gene is TRBD1 (6 bases). Per the germline V gene, CDR1 is LNHDA and CDR2 is SQIVND (reference sequence). The CDR3 covers 18 residues. The CDR3 DNA, read in part, is TGTGCCAGTAGTTCGGGCCCGGACAGCCTTAACTCTGGAAACACA. This codes for CASSSGPDSLNSGNT. Given in full, the CDR3 is CASSSGPDSLNSGNTIYF.

About this clone: The read falls 3 residues short of the CDR3 end, and the missing part is taken from the germline J gene. The V call is TRBV19, the J call TRBJ1-1; TRBD1 might be the D (5 bases). The CDR3 has 14 residues. The V gene's germline CDR1 is LNHDA and CDR2 SQIVND (reference sequence). Trimming removed 1 base at V and 0 bases at J, with 6 bases between. The sequenced part of the CDR3 DNA is TGTGCCAGTAGTATAGGACAGATGAACACTGAA. It specifies CASSIGQMNTE. The whole CDR3 region reads CASSIGQMNTEAFF.

This clone has ten or more counts. The CDR3 goes on 3 residues after the read ends, and that part is filled in from the germline J gene. V and J are TRBV19 and TRBJ2-2; 7 bases fit TRBD1. The CDR3 consists of 13 residues. Germline lookup yields CDR1 LNHDA and CDR2 SQIVND (reference sequence). This chain's CDR3 is CASNMGQLGKLFF. CDR3 DNA (partial): TGTGCCAGTAATATGGGACAGTTGGGAAAG.

At least ten counts were recorded for this clone. The read ends 3 residues before the CDR3 terminus; that terminus is restored from the germline J gene. The chain couples TRBV10-1 to TRBJ2-3; D remains unclear. Trimming shortened V by 7 bases and J by 2 bases, and 19 bases separated the two germline ends. CDR1 WNHNN and CDR2 SYGVQD come from the germline V gene (reference sequence). This CDR3 contains 16 residues. The sequenced CDR3 bases are TGCGCCAGCACAGGATACGAGGCTCACACCACAGATACG. Amino acid sequence: CASTGYEAHTTDT. From start to end, the CDR3 is CASTGYEAHTTDTQYF.

This clone was counted many times. The CDR3 extends 3 residues past the end of the read, so its final part is completed from the germline J gene. The gene calls are TRBV2 and TRBJ2-1, with D perhaps matching TRBD1 (6 bases). CDR1 and CDR2 from the germline V gene are SNHLY and FYNNEI. The CDR3 is made up of 16 amino acids. V was pared by 7 bases and J by 2 bases, with 18 bases between. This CDR3 reads CASKIPQGITYNEQFF. The CDR3 bases that were read are TGTGCCAGCAAAATTCCCCAGGGGATCACCTACAATGAG.

As to this clone: Coverage ceases 3 residues before the CDR3 finishes, and the germline J gene fills in the end. The chain combines TRBV2 with TRBJ2-3; TRBD2 agrees at 8 bases. The CDR3 loop spans 12 amino acids. Germline V CDR1 and CDR2: SNHLY, FYNNEI. The sequenced part of the CDR3 DNA is TGTGCCAGCAGGAGAGCGGGGGCCACG. This gives the protein CASRRAGAT. The full CDR3 protein is CASRRAGATQYF. Full variable domain (remainder filled in from reference TRBV2 and TRBJ2-3): EPEVTQTPSHQVTQMGQEVILRCVPISNHLYFYWYRQILGQKVEFLVSFYNNEISEKSEIFDDQFSVERPDGSNFTLKIRSTKLEDSAMYFCASRRAGATQYFGPGTRLTVL.

This clone was found many times. The read ends 3 residues early relative to the CDR3; the germline J gene fills the gap. This chain uses TRBV7-3 with TRBJ2-6; TRBD1 matches 8 bases. V lost 4 bases and J lost 3; bases outside the gene matches: 2. The CDR3 sequence is 15 residues long. CDR1 is SGHTA and CDR2 is FQGTGA in the germline V gene. The chain's CDR3 is CASSYGQGGANVLTF. The CDR3 DNA, read in part, is TGTGCCAGCAGCTATGGACAGGGTGGGGCCAACGTC.

This clone was counted at least ten times. The observed sequence ends 3 residues before the CDR3 terminus, with the missing tail filled in from the germline J gene. The chain is built from TRBV6-2 or TRBV6-3 and TRBJ1-5; D is unresolved. The CDR3 has 14 residues. Germline V gene sequence: CDR1 MNHEY, CDR2 SVGEGT. V lost 2 bases and J lost 7, with 12 bases in between. The CDR3 here is CASSYPGLKQPQHF. The sequenced part of the CDR3 DNA is TGTGCCAGCAGTTACCCGGGTCTCAAGCAGCCC.

In the case of this clone: From the germline J gene comes the end of the CDR3, since the read stops 3 residues before it. The chain links TRBV6-1 to TRBJ1-6; D remains ambiguous. This CDR3 region has 16 residues. Germline CDR1 and CDR2: MNHNS and SASEGT. V was cut by 2 bases and J by 9 bases, with 17 bases left in between. The CDR3 here is CASSEIVVTQVSPLHF. The CDR3 DNA, read in part, is TGTGCCAGCAGTGAAATAGTAGTTACCCAAGTTTCACCC.

This clone was observed many times. The sequenced fragment ends 3 residues before the CDR3 boundary, so the rest is inferred from the germline J gene. The V gene is TRBV5-6, the J gene TRBJ2-1; 7 bases are a match to TRBD2. The junction had 0 bases not matched to a gene; V was cut back by 0 bases and J by 6 bases. The CDR3 is 13 residues long. Germline V lookup: CDR1 SGHDT, CDR2 YYEEEE. The covered CDR3 bases are TGTGCCAGCAGCTTGGGGACTAGCAATGAG. Its translation is CASSLGTSNE. The entire CDR3 protein reads CASSLGTSNEQFF.

In this sample, this clone turned up many times. The CDR3 is cut off 3 residues early in the read; its end comes from the germline J gene. The V gene is TRBV19, the J gene TRBJ1-5; D unresolved. CDR1 and CDR2 (germline): LNHDA, SQIVND (reference sequence). CDR3 size: 16 residues. V gave up 5 bases and J gave up 5 bases, with 19 bases separating them. The CDR3 loop is CASSSGVRDWDQPQHF. The CDR3 DNA, read in part, is TGTGCCAGTAGTTCCGGGGTACGAGATTGGGATCAGCCC.

This clone was picked up many times. The read terminates 3 residues before the CDR3 end, so the remaining end is supplied by the germline J gene. The chain employs TRBV7-6 and TRBJ2-5, with 7 nucleotides matching TRBD1. V lost 5 bases to trimming and J lost 3 bases; unmatched junction nucleotides: 3. The CDR3 has 13 amino acids. CDR1 is SGHVS and CDR2 is FNYEAQ in the germline V gene. The CDR3 loop is CASSTDREETQYF. The CDR3 bases that were read are TGTGCCAGCAGCACAGACAGGGAAGAGACC. Full variable domain (rest looked up from reference TRBV7-6 and TRBJ2-5): GAGVSQSPRYKVTKRGQDVALRCDPISGHVSLYWYRQALGQGPEFLTYFNYEAQQDKSGLPNDRFSAERPEGSISTLTIQRTEQRDSAMYRCASSTDREETQYFGPGTRLLVL.

This clone was recorded at least ten times. The read ends 3 residues early relative to the CDR3; the germline J gene fills the gap. The V gene is TRBV10-3, the J gene TRBJ1-2; TRBD1 is a possible D gene (5 bases). V was cut by 2 bases and J by 6 bases, with 10 bases left in between. CDR1 is ENHRY, CDR2 SYGVKD, per germline. The length of the CDR3 is 13 residues. Partial CDR3 DNA: TGTGCCATCAGTGAGGGACAAGATGATGGC. The encoded protein is CAISEGQDDG. The CDR3 as a whole reads CAISEGQDDGYTF.

This clone was detected ten times or more. The read finishes 3 residues shy of the CDR3 end, and the germline J gene is used to complete it. The rearrangement joins TRBV6-1 to TRBJ2-7, with D possibly called TRBD1 or TRBD2 (5 bases each). Germline V CDR1 and CDR2: MNHNS, SASEGT. Trimming shortened V by 1 base and J by 3 bases, and 13 bases separated the two germline ends. CDR3 size: 15 residues. CDR3 residues: CASSEGGALSYEQYF. The part of the CDR3 DNA that was read is TGTGCCAGCAGTGAAGGAGGGGCACTAAGCTACGAG.

This clone was detected ten times or more. The CDR3 goes on 3 residues after the read ends, and that part is filled in from the germline J gene. V gene TRBV19 combines with J gene TRBJ2-1; 11 nucleotides match TRBD2. The CDR3 contains 18 residues. Trimming took 3 bases from V and 0 from J; bases not matched to a gene: 7. Germline V CDR1 and CDR2: LNHDA, SQIVND (reference sequence). The CDR3 reads CASSIWPSGRSSYNEQFF. Incomplete CDR3 DNA: TGTGCCAGTAGTATCTGGCCTAGCGGGAGGAGCTCCTACAATGAG.

This clone has a count of ten or more. The observed sequence ends 3 residues before the CDR3 terminus, with the missing tail filled in from the germline J gene. V usage is TRBV2 and J usage is TRBJ2-1; 11 bases fit TRBD2. Looked up from germline, CDR1 is SNHLY and CDR2 is FYNNEI. There are 14 residues in the CDR3. The V gene end was trimmed by 5 bases and the J gene end by 6 bases; junction bases not matched to a gene: 3. The DNA read from the CDR3 is TGTGCCAGCAGTCCCCTAGCGGGAGGCAATGAG. It specifies CASSPLAGGNE. From start to end, the CDR3 is CASSPLAGGNEQFF. The full variable domain, its missing parts supplied by reference TRBV2 and TRBJ2-1, is EPEVTQTPSHQVTQMGQEVILRCVPISNHLYFYWYRQILGQKVEFLVSFYNNEISEKSEIFDDQFSVERPDGSNFTLKIRSTKLEDSAMYFCASSPLAGGNEQFFGPGTRLTVL.

This clone was seen repeatedly, ten times or more. Read coverage stops 3 residues before the CDR3 terminus; the germline J gene supplies the remainder. J is TRBJ2-5 and V is TRBV6-1; 7 positions agree with TRBD2. The V gene end was trimmed by 2 bases and the J gene end by 5 bases; junction bases not matched to a gene: 11. The CDR3 is 16 residues long. Germline V gene lookup returns CDR1 MNHNS and CDR2 SASEGT. CDR3 protein: CASSESLAGVGETQYF. CDR3 DNA (partial): TGTGCCAGCAGTGAATCCCTCGCGGGGGTTGGGGAGACC.

This clone was recorded many times. The read ends 3 residues shy of where the CDR3 ends; the end is completed using the germline J gene. This chain uses TRBV20-1 with TRBJ2-1, with a tentative D call TRBD1 (6 bases). Germline V gene lookup returns CDR1 DFQATT and CDR2 SNEGSKA (reference sequence). The CDR3 contains 14 residues. Trimming removed 5 bases from V and 1 base from J, with 12 bases in between. CDR3 bases read: TGCAGTGCTGAACAGGGTCAGTCCTACAATGAG. Amino acids: CSAEQGQSYNE. The entire CDR3 reads CSAEQGQSYNEQFF.

In its sample, this clone was seen many times. The read gets to within 3 residues of the CDR3 end, and the germline J gene fills in the rest. V usage is TRBV7-9 and J usage is TRBJ2-3; no firm D call. Trimming removed 1 base at V and 8 bases at J, with 10 bases between. The CDR3 runs 13 residues. Germline CDR1 reads SEHNR; CDR2 reads FQNEAQ (reference sequence). The CDR3 protein is CASSLGVASTQYF. The part of the CDR3 DNA that was read is TGTGCCAGCAGCTTAGGGGTAGCAAGTACG.

This clone showed up many times. The read terminates 3 residues ahead of where the CDR3 ends, so the germline J gene completes it. The V and J genes are TRBV7-8 and TRBJ2-5; 10 bases are shared with TRBD1. Germline CDR1 and CDR2: SGHVS and FQNEAQ. Trimming took 3 bases from V and 5 from J; bases not matched to a gene: 3. This CDR3 spans 14 amino acids. The sequenced CDR3 bases are TGTGCCAGCAGCTTGGACAGGGGGAGGGAGACC. Protein: CASSLDRGRET. The full CDR3 protein reads CASSLDRGRETQYF. The full variable domain, completed using reference TRBV7-8 and TRBJ2-5, is GAGVSQSPRYKVAKRGQDVALRCDPISGHVSLFWYQQALGQGPEFLTYFQNEAQLDKSGLPSDRFFAERPEGSVSTLKIQRTQQEDSAVYLCASSLDRGRETQYFGPGTRLLVL.

Many counts were recorded for this clone. Sequencing ends 3 residues short of the CDR3 end; the germline J gene provides the rest. This chain links TRBV19 with TRBJ1-3, with 7 bases aligning to TRBD1. Germline CDR1 is LNHDA and CDR2 is SQIVND (reference sequence). CDR3 length: 14 amino acids. V lost 2 bases to trimming and J lost 2 bases; unmatched junction nucleotides: 0. CDR3 sequence: CASSIQGAGNTIYF. Partial CDR3 DNA: TGTGCCAGTAGTATACAGGGGGCTGGAAACACC. The whole variable domain, remainder taken from reference TRBV19 and TRBJ1-3, is DGGITQSPKYLFRKEGQNVTLSCEQNLNHDAMYWYRQDPGQGLRLIYYSQIVNDFQKGDIAEGYSVSREKKESFPLTVTSAQKNPTAFYLCASSIQGAGNTIYFGEGSWLTVV.

This clone was seen at least ten times. Read sequence stops 3 residues before the CDR3 end, and the germline J gene provides the missing end. The gene calls are TRBV20-1 and TRBJ1-5; D may be TRBD1 (6 bases). The germline V gene has CDR1 DFQATT and CDR2 SNEGSKA (reference sequence). V was pared by 3 bases and J by 2 bases, with 17 bases between. The CDR3 loop spans 16 amino acids. CDR3 sequence: CSASGGGRGGNQPQHF. Incomplete CDR3 DNA: TGCAGTGCTAGCGGCGGGGGCAGGGGTGGCAATCAGCCC.

The sample holds a few counts of this clone. The read ends 3 residues shy of where the CDR3 ends; the end is completed using the germline J gene. This rearrangement joins TRBV7-3 to TRBJ2-3; 8 bases match TRBD1. This CDR3 region has 15 residues. In germline, CDR1 is SGHTA, CDR2 FQGTGA. The V segment lost 0 bases and the J segment 8 bases; nucleotides outside the gene matches: 7. The CDR3 region is CASSLTGQAFPTQYF. CDR3 DNA, as far as it was read: TGTGCCAGCAGCTTAACGGGACAGGCCTTCCCTACG.

This clone was seen many times. The read is 3 residues too short to cover the CDR3 end, so that end is filled in from the germline J gene. This specimen includes other DNA sequences encoding the same CDR3. The chain couples TRBV6-4 to TRBJ2-3; TRBD2 agrees at 9 bases. J was trimmed by 1 base and V by 5 bases; bases with no gene match: 1. The CDR3 contains 14 residues. Germline values: CDR1 MRHNA, CDR2 SNTAGT. CDR3 DNA (partial): TGTGCCAGCAGTCCTAGCGGGGGCACAGATACG. This encodes CASSPSGGTDT. The whole CDR3 sequence reads CASSPSGGTDTQYF.